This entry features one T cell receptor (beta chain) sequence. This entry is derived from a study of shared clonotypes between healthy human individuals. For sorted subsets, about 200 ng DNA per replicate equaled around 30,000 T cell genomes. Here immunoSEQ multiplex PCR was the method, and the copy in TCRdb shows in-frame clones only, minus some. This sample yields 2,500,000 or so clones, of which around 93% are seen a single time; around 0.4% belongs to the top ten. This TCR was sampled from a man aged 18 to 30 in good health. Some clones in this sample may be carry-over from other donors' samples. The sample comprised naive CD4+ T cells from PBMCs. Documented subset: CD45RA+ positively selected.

The CDR3 DNA sequence: TGTGCCAGCAGTGGGTCCCGGGCTGAGCAGTTCTTC. Translation gives CASSGSRAEQFF. The chain combines TRBV25-1 with TRBJ2-1; D is uncertain. The CDR3 has 12 residues. Trimming removed 4 bases from V and 9 bases from J, with 10 bases in between. The germline V gene has CDR1 MGHDK and CDR2 SYGVNS.